The 10 T cell receptor beta chains below all came from one sample that was sequenced in a study of blood T cells in healthy people across ages. Then a second PCR, running about 6 to 11 cycles, was carried out with a sample-barcoded 5' primer and a J-beta primer mix. A single record per CDR3 protein comes from TCRdb applying MiXCR to the 5' RACE reads. The table shows hundreds of thousands of distinct CDR3 sequences, with 21% occurring only once. Source material: blood. All receptors derive from a man between 65 and 85 years old in good health.

A few counts support this clonotype. This chain uses TRBV7-2 with TRBJ2-7; 9 positions match TRBD1. The J call may not be correct, given that the DNA end is closer to TRBJ2-5. Germline assignment: CDR1 SGHTA and CDR2 FQGNSA. This CDR3 is built from 14 residues. CDR3 region: CASSYRGLQETQYF. CDR3 nucleotide sequence: TGTGCCAGCAGCTACAGGGGGCTCCAAGAGACCCAGTACTTC.

This clonotype was seen a few times. The chain recombines TRBV7-2 with TRBJ1-5; TRBD1 matches at 7 bases. V trimming: 4 bases; J trimming: 6 bases; junction bases outside the gene matches: 6. CDR1 and CDR2 from the germline V gene are SGHTA and FQGNSA. The CDR3 is 14 residues long. The CDR3 is CASSSRQGGQPQHF. CDR3 bases: TGTGCCAGCAGCTCAAGACAGGGCGGTCAGCCCCAGCATTTT.

This clonotype appeared many times. The chain joins TRBV5-1 to TRBJ2-1, with 9 bases aligning to TRBD2. Trimming removed 4 bases from V and 7 bases from J; junction bases left unmatched: 3. CDR3 length: 13 amino acids. Germline CDR1 reads SGHRS; CDR2 reads YFSETQ. Here the CDR3 DNA reads TGCGCCAGCAGCATGGGACTAGCTAATGAGCAGTTCTTC. As protein: CASSMGLANEQFF.

The rearrangement joins TRBV5-1 to TRBJ2-5; 11 bases are shared with TRBD2. The J call is uncertain, as TRBJ2-1 better fits the DNA end. The CDR3 extends over 15 amino acids. CDR1 and CDR2 (germline): SGHRS, YFSETQ. The CDR3 sequence: CASSKLAGAVGEQFF. In DNA, the CDR3 is TGCGCCAGCAGCAAACTAGCGGGAGCGGTAGGTGAGCAGTTCTTC.

CDR3 coding DNA: TGTGCCACCAGCAGAGTTATTGAACCCTACAATGAGCAGTTCTTC. Its translation is CATSRVIEPYNEQFF. The chain links TRBV15 to TRBJ2-1, with D unresolved. Germline-derived CDR1 and CDR2 are LNHNV and YYDKDF (reference sequence). This CDR3 comprises 15 residues. Trimming cost V 1 base and J 2 bases, with 9 bases left between them.

The genes are TRBV28 and TRBJ2-5; possibly TRBD1 for D (6 bases). The tail of the sequence fits TRBJ2-7 better, so the J call may be wrong. Germline CDR1 reads MDHEN; CDR2 reads SYDVKM. The CDR3 is made up of 13 amino acids. The CDR3 sequence is CASKFGGFREQYF. The CDR3 region has the DNA TGTGCCAGCAAATTTGGGGGCTTCCGCGAGCAGTACTTC.

This clonotype was counted many times. The chain joins TRBV20-1 to TRBJ2-5; a possible D gene is TRBD1 (6 bases). Germline CDR1 is DFQATT and CDR2 is SNEGSKA (reference sequence). Deletions cut 1 base from V and 1 base from J, with 7 bases between. The length of the CDR3 is 13 residues. CDR3 DNA: TGCAGTGCTAGAGGGACAGTCCAAGAGACCCAGTACTTC. As protein: CSARGTVQETQYF.

V usage is TRBV6-2 or TRBV6-3 and J usage is TRBJ1-5, with unresolved D. CDR1 and CDR2 (germline): MNHEY, SVGEGT. The length of the CDR3 is 16 residues. Trimming cost V 6 bases and J 1 base, with 16 bases left between them. The CDR3 sequence: CASRPQGRRSNQPQHF. Written as DNA, the CDR3 is TGTGCCAGCAGGCCCCAAGGACGCAGGAGCAATCAGCCCCAGCATTTT.

The chain combines TRBV2 with TRBJ2-2; D is undetermined. Trimming took 2 bases from V and 5 from J, leaving 6 bases between them. This CDR3 is built from 13 residues. Germline-derived CDR1 and CDR2 are SNHLY and FYNNEI. This CDR3 reads CASSERLTGELFF. The CDR3 nucleotides read TGTGCCAGCAGTGAAAGATTGACCGGGGAGCTGTTTTTT.

In its sample, this clonotype was seen a few times. The chain employs TRBV12-5 and TRBJ2-7; 10 bases agree with TRBD2. The CDR3 is made up of 15 amino acids. V gave up 2 bases and J gave up 6 bases; unmatched junction bases: 7. CDR1 LGHNT and CDR2 FRNRAP come from the germline V gene. In nucleotides, the CDR3 is TGTGCTAGTGGTTTGCCTAGCGGGAGTGGCACCGAGCAGTACTTC. Translation: CASGLPSGSGTEQYF.